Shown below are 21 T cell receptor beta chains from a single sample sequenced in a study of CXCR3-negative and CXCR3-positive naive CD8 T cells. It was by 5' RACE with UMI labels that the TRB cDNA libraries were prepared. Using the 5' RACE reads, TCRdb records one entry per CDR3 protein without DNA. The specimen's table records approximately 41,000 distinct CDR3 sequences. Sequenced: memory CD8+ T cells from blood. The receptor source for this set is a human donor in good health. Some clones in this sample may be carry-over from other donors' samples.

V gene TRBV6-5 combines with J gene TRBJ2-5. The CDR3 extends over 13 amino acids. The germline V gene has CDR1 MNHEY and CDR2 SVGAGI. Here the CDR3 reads CASSYGEPETQYF.

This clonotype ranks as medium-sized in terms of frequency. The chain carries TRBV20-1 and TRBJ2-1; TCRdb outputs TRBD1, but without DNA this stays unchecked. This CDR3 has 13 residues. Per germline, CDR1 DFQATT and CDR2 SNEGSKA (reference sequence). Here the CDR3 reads CSARGQADNEQFF.

The CDR3 protein is CASSLAEYNEQFF. The chain has TRBV27 and TRBJ2-1. The CDR3 contains 13 residues. CDR1 and CDR2 from the germline V gene are MNHEY and SMNVEV (reference sequence).

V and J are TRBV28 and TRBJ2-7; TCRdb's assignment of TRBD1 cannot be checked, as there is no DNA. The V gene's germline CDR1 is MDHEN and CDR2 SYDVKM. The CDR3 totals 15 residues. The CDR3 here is CASSLRATGSHEQYF.

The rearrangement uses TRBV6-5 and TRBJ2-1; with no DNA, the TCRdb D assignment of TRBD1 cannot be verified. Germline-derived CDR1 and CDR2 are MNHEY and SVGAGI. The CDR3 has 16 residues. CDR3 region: CASRFSTGDPNNEQFF.

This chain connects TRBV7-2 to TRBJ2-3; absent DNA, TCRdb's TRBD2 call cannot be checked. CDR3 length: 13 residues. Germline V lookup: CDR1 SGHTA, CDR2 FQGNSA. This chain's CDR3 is CASSWGVWDTQYF. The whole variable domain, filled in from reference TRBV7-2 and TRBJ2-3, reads GAGVSQSPSNKVTEKGKDVELRCDPISGHTALYWYRQSLGQGLEFLIYFQGNSAPDKSGLPSDRFSAERTGGSVSTLTIQRTQQEDSAVYLCASSWGVWDTQYFGPGTRLTVL.

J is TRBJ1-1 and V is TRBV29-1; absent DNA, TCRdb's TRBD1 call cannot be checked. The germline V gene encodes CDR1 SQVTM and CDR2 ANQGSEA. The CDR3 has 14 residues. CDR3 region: CSALIFTENTEAFF.

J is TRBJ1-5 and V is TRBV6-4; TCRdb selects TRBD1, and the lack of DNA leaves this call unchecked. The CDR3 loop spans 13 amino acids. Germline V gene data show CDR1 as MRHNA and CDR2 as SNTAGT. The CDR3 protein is CASSDGANQPQHF.

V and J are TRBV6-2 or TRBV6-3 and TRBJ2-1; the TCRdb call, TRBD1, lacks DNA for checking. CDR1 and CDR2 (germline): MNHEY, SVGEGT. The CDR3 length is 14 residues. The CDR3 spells CASQWGQGWNEQFF.

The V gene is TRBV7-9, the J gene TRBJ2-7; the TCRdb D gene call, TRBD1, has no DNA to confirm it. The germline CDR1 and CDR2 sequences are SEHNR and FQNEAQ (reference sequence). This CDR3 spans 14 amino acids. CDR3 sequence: CASSLGPGSYEQYF.

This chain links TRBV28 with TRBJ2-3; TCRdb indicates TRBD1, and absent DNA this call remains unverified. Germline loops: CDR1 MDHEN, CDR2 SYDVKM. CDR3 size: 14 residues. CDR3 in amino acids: CASSTPPRLYTQYF.

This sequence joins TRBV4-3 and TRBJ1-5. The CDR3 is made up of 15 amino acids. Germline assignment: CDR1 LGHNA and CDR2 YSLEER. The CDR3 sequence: CASSQESLNGQPQHF.

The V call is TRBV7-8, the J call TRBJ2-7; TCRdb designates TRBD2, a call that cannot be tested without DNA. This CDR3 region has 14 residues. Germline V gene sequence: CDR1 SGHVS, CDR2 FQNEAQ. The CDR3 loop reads CASSYRTSSYEQYF. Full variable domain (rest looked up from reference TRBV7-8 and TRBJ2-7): GAGVSQSPRYKVAKRGQDVALRCDPISGHVSLFWYQQALGQGPEFLTYFQNEAQLDKSGLPSDRFFAERPEGSVSTLKIQRTQQEDSAVYLCASSYRTSSYEQYFGPGTRLTVT.

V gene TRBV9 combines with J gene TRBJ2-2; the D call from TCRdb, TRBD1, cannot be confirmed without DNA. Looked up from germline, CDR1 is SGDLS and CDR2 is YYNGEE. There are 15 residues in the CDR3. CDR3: CASSVTGGFTGELFF. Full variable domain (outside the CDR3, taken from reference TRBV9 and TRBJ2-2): DSGVTQTPKHLITATGQRVTLRCSPRSGDLSVYWYQQSLDQGLQFLIQYYNGEERAKGNILERFSAQQFPDLHSELNLSSLELGDSALYFCASSVTGGFTGELFFGEGSRLTVL.

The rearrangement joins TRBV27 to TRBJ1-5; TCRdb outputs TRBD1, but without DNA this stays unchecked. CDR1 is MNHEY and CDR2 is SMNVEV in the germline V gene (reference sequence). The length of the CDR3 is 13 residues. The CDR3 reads CASSLSGGQPQHF.

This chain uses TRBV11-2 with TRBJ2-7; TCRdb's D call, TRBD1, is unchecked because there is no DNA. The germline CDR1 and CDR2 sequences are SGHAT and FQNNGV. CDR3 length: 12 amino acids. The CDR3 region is CASSLPRQEQYF.

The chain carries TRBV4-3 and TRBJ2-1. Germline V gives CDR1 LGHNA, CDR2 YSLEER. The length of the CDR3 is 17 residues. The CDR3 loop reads CASSQDIGGILYNEQFF.

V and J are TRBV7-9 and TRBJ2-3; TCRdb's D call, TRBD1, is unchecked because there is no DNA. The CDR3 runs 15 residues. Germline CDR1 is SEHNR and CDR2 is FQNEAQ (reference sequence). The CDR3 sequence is CASSLQGTPTDTQYF.

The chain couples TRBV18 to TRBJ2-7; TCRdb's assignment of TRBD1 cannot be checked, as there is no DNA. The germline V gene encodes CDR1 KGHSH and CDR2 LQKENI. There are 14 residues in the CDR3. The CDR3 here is CASSPGAGLYEQYF.

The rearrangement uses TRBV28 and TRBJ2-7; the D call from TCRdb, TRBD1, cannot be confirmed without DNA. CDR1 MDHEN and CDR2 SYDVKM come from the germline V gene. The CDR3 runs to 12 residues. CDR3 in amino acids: CASSLPSTGEYF.

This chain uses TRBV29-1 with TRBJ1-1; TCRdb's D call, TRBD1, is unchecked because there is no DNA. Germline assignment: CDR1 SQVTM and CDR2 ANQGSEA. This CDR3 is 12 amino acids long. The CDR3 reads CSVRVGAGEAFF. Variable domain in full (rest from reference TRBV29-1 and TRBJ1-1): SAVISQKPSRDICQRGTSLTIQCQVDSQVTMMFWYRQQPGQSLTLIATANQGSEATYESGFVIDKFPISRPNLTFSTLTVSNMSPEDSSIYLCSVRVGAGEAFFGQGTRLTVV.